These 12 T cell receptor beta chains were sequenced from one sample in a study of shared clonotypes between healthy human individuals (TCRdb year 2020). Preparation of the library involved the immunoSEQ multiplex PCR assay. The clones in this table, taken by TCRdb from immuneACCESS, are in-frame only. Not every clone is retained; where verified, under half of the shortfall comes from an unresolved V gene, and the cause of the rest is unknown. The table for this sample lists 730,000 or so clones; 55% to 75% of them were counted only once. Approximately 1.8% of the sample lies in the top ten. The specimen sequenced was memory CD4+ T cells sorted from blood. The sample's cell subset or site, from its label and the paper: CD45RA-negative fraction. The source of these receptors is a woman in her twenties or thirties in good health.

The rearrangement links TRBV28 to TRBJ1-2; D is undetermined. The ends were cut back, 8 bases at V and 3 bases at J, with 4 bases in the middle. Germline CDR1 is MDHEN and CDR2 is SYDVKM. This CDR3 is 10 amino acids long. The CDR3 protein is CASAHYGYTF. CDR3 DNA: TGTGCCAGCGCTCACTATGGCTACACCTTC.

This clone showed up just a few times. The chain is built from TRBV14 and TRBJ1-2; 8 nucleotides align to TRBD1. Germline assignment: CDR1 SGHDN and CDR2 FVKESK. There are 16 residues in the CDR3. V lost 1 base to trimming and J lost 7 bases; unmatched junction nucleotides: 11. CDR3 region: CASSQVNRGKEGGYTF. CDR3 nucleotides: TGTGCCAGCAGCCAAGTGAACAGGGGGAAAGAGGGTGGCTACACCTTC.

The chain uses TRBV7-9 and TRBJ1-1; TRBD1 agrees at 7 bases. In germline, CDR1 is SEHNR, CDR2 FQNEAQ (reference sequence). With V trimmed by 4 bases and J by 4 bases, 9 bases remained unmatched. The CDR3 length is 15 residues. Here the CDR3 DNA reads TGTGCCAGCAGCTGGTGGTCGGACAGGCCCACTGAAGCTTTCTTT. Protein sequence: CASSWWSDRPTEAFF.

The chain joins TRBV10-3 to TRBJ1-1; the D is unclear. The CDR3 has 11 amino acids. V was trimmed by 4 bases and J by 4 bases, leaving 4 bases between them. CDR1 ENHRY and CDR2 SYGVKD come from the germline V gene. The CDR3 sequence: CAISGSTEAFF. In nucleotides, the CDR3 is TGTGCCATCAGTGGGAGCACTGAAGCTTTCTTT.

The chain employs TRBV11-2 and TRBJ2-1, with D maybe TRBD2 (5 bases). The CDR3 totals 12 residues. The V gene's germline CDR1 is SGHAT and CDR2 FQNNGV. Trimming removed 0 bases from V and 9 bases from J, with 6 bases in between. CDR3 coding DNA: TGTGCCAGCAGCTTAGATCGGGGTGAGCAGTTCTTC. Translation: CASSLDRGEQFF.

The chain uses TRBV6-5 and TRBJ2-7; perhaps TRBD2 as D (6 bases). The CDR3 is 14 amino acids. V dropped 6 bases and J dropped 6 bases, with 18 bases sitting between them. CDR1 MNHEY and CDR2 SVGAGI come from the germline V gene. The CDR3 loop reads CASRAAGSFGEQYF. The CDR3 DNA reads TGTGCCAGCAGGGCGGCGGGGAGTTTTGGCGAGCAGTACTTC.

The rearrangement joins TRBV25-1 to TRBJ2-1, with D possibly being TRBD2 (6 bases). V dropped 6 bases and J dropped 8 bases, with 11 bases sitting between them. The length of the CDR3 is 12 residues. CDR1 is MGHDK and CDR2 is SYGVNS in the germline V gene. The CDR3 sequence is CASSRGSYEQFF. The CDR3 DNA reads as TGTGCCAGCAGCCGGGGGAGCTATGAGCAGTTCTTC.

Here the CDR3 reads CASSLRGTGGSYNEQFF. Written as DNA, the CDR3 is TGTGCCAGCAGCTTAAGGGGGACAGGGGGATCCTACAATGAGCAGTTCTTC. The chain recombines TRBV7-3 with TRBJ2-1; TRBD1 agrees at 11 bases. Germline CDR1 reads SGHTA; CDR2 reads FQGTGA. The CDR3 has 17 amino acids. Germline trimming cut 1 base from V and 1 base from J; bases unmatched to any gene: 3.

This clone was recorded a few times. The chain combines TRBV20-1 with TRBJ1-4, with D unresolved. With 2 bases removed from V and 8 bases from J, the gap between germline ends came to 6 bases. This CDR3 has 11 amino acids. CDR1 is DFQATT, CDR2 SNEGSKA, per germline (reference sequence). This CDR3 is CSARSTEKLFF. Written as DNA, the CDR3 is TGCAGTGCTAGATCAACCGAAAAACTGTTTTTT.

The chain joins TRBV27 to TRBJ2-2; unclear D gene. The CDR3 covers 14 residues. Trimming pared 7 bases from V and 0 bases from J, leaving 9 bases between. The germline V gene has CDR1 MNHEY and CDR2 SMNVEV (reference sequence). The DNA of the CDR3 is TGTGCCAGCACCAAAACACCGAACACCGGGGAGCTGTTTTTT. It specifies CASTKTPNTGELFF.

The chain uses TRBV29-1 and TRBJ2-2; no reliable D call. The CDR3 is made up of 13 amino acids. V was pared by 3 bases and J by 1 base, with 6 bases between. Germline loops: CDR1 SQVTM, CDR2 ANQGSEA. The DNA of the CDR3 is TGCAGCGTTGATTCCAGGAACACCGGGGAGCTGTTTTTT. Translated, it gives CSVDSRNTGELFF.

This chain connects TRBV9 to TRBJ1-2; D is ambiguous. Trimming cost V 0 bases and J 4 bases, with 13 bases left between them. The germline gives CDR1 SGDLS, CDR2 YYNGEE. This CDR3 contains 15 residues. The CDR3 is CASSVGVSLIYGYTF. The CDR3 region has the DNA TGTGCCAGCAGCGTAGGAGTCAGCCTGATCTATGGCTACACCTTC.